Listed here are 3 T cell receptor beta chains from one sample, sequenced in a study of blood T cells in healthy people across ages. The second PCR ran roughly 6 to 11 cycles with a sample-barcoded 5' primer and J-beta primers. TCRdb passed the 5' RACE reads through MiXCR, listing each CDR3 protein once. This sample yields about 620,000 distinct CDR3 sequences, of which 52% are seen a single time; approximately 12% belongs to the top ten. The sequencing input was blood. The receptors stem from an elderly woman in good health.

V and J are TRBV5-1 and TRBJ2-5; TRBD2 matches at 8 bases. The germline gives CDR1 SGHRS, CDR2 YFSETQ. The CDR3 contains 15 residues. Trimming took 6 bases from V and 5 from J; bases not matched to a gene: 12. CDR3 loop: CASTPTGTSYETQYF. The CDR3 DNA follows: TGCGCCAGCACTCCTACCGGGACTAGTTATGAGACCCAGTACTTC.

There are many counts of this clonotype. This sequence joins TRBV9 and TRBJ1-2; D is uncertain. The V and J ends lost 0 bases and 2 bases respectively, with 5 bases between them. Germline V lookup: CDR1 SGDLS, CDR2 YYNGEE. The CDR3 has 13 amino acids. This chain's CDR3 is CASSVGTNYGYTF. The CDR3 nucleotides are TGTGCCAGCAGCGTAGGGACCAACTATGGCTACACCTTC. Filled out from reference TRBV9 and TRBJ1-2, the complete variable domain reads DSGVTQTPKHLITATGQRVTLRCSPRSGDLSVYWYQQSLDQGLQFLIQYYNGEERAKGNILERFSAQQFPDLHSELNLSSLELGDSALYFCASSVGTNYGYTFGSGTRLTVV.

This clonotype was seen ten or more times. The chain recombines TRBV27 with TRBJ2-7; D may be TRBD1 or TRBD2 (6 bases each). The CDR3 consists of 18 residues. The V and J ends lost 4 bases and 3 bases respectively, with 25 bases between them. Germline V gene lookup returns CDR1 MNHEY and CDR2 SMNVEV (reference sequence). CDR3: CASSSRAPSPGAHYEQYF. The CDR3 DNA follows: TGTGCCAGCAGTTCCCGTGCCCCTTCTCCGGGGGCACACTACGAGCAGTACTTC.